This entry lists 28 T cell receptor beta chains sequenced from one sample in a study of immune heterogeneity within non-small cell lung tumors. Multiplex PCR with 32 V and 13 J primers amplified TCR beta CDR3. TCRdb re-called the multiplex PCR reads with MiXCR, one entry per CDR3 protein. The table lists 11,000 or so distinct CDR3 sequences, around 30% of them singletons. Bulk tumor genomic DNA constituted the template, at around 600 ng per sample. Far-apart biopsies, several per primary tumor, were taken during surgery. Patients with untreated, newly diagnosed non-small cell lung cancer underwent curative surgery. Sequencing was carried out using lung tumor tissue. These receptors were taken from a man in his fifties with non-small cell lung cancer.

This clonotype has just a few counts. The junction does not match germline at one end; this may be a read error. This rearrangement joins TRBV27 to TRBJ2-1; D unclear. The CDR3 consists of 9 residues. Germline V lookup: CDR1 MNHEY, CDR2 SMNVEV (reference sequence). CDR3 residues: CASSFPPLF. CDR3 DNA sequence: TGTGCCAGCAGTTTCCCCCCCCTCTTC.

A remark on this clonotype: One base away lies a much larger clone, so this may be a sequencing read error. The J gene is TRBJ2-6, the V gene TRBV28, with TRBD1 matching 7 bases. The length of the CDR3 is 15 residues. The germline CDR1 and CDR2 sequences are MDHEN and SYDVKM. The CDR3 here is CASSYRGSAANVLTF. Written as DNA, the CDR3 is TGTGCCAGCAGTTACAGGGGATCTGCGGCCAACGTCCTGACTTTC.

Comment on this clonotype: Sequence at one end of the junction differs from germline and may be a read error. The rearrangement links TRBV9 to TRBJ2-1, with TRBD1 matching 9 bases. From germline, CDR1 is SGDLS and CDR2 YYNGEE. The CDR3 loop spans 16 amino acids. The CDR3 loop is CPSSRDREAGYNEQFF. The DNA for the CDR3 is TGTCCCAGCAGCCGGGACAGGGAAGCGGGATACAATGAGCAGTTCTTC.

This clonotype was recorded many times. J is TRBJ1-5 and V is TRBV20-1; possibly TRBD1 for D (5 bases). This CDR3 is 12 amino acids long. Germline CDR1 reads DFQATT; CDR2 reads SNEGSKA (reference sequence). Trimming took 3 bases from V and 7 from J, leaving 10 bases between them. The CDR3 loop is CSASGGGQPQHF. The CDR3 nucleotides read TGCAGTGCTAGTGGGGGGGGACAGCCCCAGCATTTT.

This clonotype appeared a few times. This chain uses TRBV9 with TRBJ1-3; D ambiguous. The CDR3 has 14 amino acids. CDR1 and CDR2 (germline): SGDLS, YYNGEE. V lost 3 bases, J lost 4 bases, and 11 bases lay in between. Written as DNA, the CDR3 is TGTGCCAGCAGCGGATTAGGCGTCGGAAACACCATATATTTT. Protein: CASSGLGVGNTIYF.

As for this clonotype: Since a much larger clone is just one base distant, this may be a read error. The V gene is TRBV19, the J gene TRBJ1-4; no definite D call. V gave up 5 bases and J gave up 9 bases, with 19 bases separating them. The CDR3 consists of 15 residues. Germline V CDR1 and CDR2: LNHDA, SQIVND (reference sequence). For the CDR3, the DNA is TGTGCCAGTAGTCCGGGCTCAGGAGAAAATAAAAAACTGTTTTTT. Translation: CASSPGSGENKKLFF.

This clonotype came up once. A much larger clone lies one base from this, so it may be a read error. Likely a read error: the CDR3 ends without its conserved phenylalanine or tryptophan. The V gene is TRBV15, the J gene TRBJ1-4; D ambiguous. Germline V lookup: CDR1 LNHNV, CDR2 YYDKDF (reference sequence). CDR3 length equals 13 residues. Trimming removed 4 bases at V and 7 bases at J, with 10 bases between. CDR3 region: CATSMGAGEKLFL. For the CDR3, the DNA is TGTGCCACCAGCATGGGAGCAGGTGAAAAACTGTTTTTA.

This chain uses TRBV30 with TRBJ1-5; 7 bases map to TRBD1. The V segment lost 3 bases and the J segment 2 bases; nucleotides outside the gene matches: 4. The CDR3 consists of 14 residues. Germline-derived CDR1 and CDR2 are GTSNPN and SVGIG (reference sequence). CDR3 bases: TGTGCCTGGAGCCAGGGGGGCGGCAATCAGCCCCAGCATTTT. Its protein is CAWSQGGGNQPQHF.

The table lists this clonotype with many counts. The rearrangement links TRBV7-2 to TRBJ1-5; the D is unclear. Germline CDR1 reads SGHTA; CDR2 reads FQGNSA. CDR3 length: 14 amino acids. Trimming stripped 1 base from V and 4 bases from J, with 8 bases between. This CDR3 reads CASSLGFGNQPQHF. The CDR3 nucleotides are TGTGCCAGCAGCTTAGGATTCGGGAATCAGCCCCAGCATTTT.

In its sample, this clonotype ranks as medium-sized. The genes are TRBV6-1 and TRBJ2-7; 10 nucleotides agree with TRBD1. Looked up from germline, CDR1 is MNHNS and CDR2 is SASEGT. Trimming took 2 bases from V and 5 from J; bases not matched to a gene: 9. The CDR3 is 16 residues long. Here the CDR3 DNA reads TGTGCCAGCAGTGAATTTCTAGGGACAGGGGTCCACGAGCAGTACTTC. As protein: CASSEFLGTGVHEQYF.

This clonotype is categorized as medium-sized. The chain uses TRBV5-1 and TRBJ2-7; 8 bases agree with TRBD1. The germline V gene has CDR1 SGHRS and CDR2 YFSETQ. This CDR3 is built from 12 residues. V shed 5 bases and J 7 bases; nucleotides not matched to a gene: 5. The CDR3 coding sequence is TGCGCCAGCAGTCTTGGGGACAGGGAGCAGTACTTC. Translated, it gives CASSLGDREQYF.

A note on this clonotype: This may be a read error, as it is one base from a much larger clone. This chain links TRBV18 with TRBJ1-5; perhaps TRBD1 as D (6 bases). CDR1 is KGHSH, CDR2 LQKENI, per germline. V dropped 6 bases and J dropped 6 bases, with 18 bases sitting between them. The CDR3 is made up of 15 amino acids. CDR3: CASSTGTWGRQPQHF. CDR3 bases: TGTGCCAGCTCGACCGGGACATGGGGCCGTCAGCCCCAGCATTTT.

The table lists this clonotype with many counts. The chain has TRBV10-2 and TRBJ2-3; D is unresolved. Germline V gene data show CDR1 as WSHSY and CDR2 as SAAADI. V lost 2 bases, J lost 0 bases, and 15 bases lay in between. CDR3 length: 17 residues. CDR3 amino acids: CASSETSMGSSTDTQYF. The CDR3 bases are TGCGCCAGCAGTGAGACATCGATGGGGTCCAGCACAGATACGCAGTATTTT.

This clonotype was observed many times. The chain couples TRBV12-3 or TRBV12-4 to TRBJ1-1, with a weak D call TRBD1 (6 bases). This CDR3 is 15 amino acids long. V lost 4 bases and J 1 base, leaving 13 bases between the germline ends. The DNA of the CDR3 is TGTGCCAGCAGTTCGCTCTGGACAGCGAACACTGAAGCTTTCTTT. Translated, it gives CASSSLWTANTEAFF.

This clonotype was seen repeatedly, ten times or more. This sequence joins TRBV24-1 and TRBJ2-2; 9 positions agree with TRBD2. Trimming at V came to 9 bases and at J to 2 bases, leaving 6 bases not matched to a gene. The CDR3 covers 15 residues. Germline CDR1 and CDR2: KGHDR and SFDVKD. The CDR3 loop is CATEERGVNTGELFF. For the CDR3, the DNA is TGTGCCACCGAAGAGCGGGGGGTTAACACCGGGGAGCTGTTTTTT.

This clonotype was detected a few times. The rearrangement joins TRBV6-1 to TRBJ1-2; TRBD1 matches at 7 bases. CDR1 is MNHNS and CDR2 is SASEGT in the germline V gene. The CDR3 totals 13 residues. Trimming cost V 9 bases and J 0 bases; bases outside gene matches: 4. CDR3 in amino acids: CASWTGSNYGYTF. In nucleotides, the CDR3 is TGTGCCAGTTGGACAGGATCTAACTATGGCTACACCTTC.

Comments on this clonotype: It is likely a read error, because the conserved phenylalanine at the end of the CDR3 is missing. The DNA is omitted, as the CDR3 cannot be located on it reliably, and the CDR3 follows TCRdb's listing. The chain recombines TRBV14 with TRBJ2-2. From germline, CDR1 is SGHDN and CDR2 FVKESK. Inclusive of both ends, the CDR3 amounts to 12 amino acids. The CDR3 loop is CASSQDVGELFL.

This clonotype is labeled as medium-sized (0.01 to 0.1%). V and J are TRBV11-2 and TRBJ1-5; the D is unclear. The CDR3 has 15 amino acids. V lost 1 base and J 2 bases, leaving 9 bases between the germline ends. Germline CDR1 is SGHAT and CDR2 is FQNNGV. CDR3 region: CASSLGPEGNQPQHF. The CDR3 DNA follows: TGTGCCAGCAGCTTAGGGCCTGAGGGCAATCAGCCCCAGCATTTT.

In this sample, this clonotype turned up a few times. The V call is TRBV4-1, the J call TRBJ2-1, with 8 bases aligning to TRBD2. The germline V gene has CDR1 MGHRA and CDR2 YSYEKL. J gave up 5 bases and V 1 base, and 7 bases lay outside the gene matches. The CDR3 is 16 residues long. CDR3 region: CASSQGNGGGHNEQFF. CDR3 coding DNA: TGCGCCAGCAGCCAAGGTAACGGGGGGGGCCACAATGAGCAGTTCTTC.

In its sample, this clonotype is medium-sized (0.01 to 0.1%). This sequence joins TRBV19 and TRBJ1-2; possibly TRBD1 for D (5 bases). The V gene's germline CDR1 is LNHDA and CDR2 SQIVND (reference sequence). This CDR3 spans 12 amino acids. Trimming took 11 bases from V and 8 from J, leaving 18 bases between them. CDR3: CASGDRLEGYTF. Written as DNA, the CDR3 is TGTGCCTCTGGCGACAGATTGGAGGGCTACACCTTC.

On this clonotype itself: A much larger clone lies one base from this, so it may be a read error. The chain couples TRBV2 to TRBJ1-5; TRBD1 agrees at 9 bases. V shed 9 bases, J shed 5 bases, and the junction held 11 bases outside the gene matches. In germline, CDR1 is SNHLY, CDR2 FYNNEI. This CDR3 region has 15 residues. This CDR3 reads CASSTGGSGHQPQHF. In nucleotides, the CDR3 is TGTGCCAGTAGTACAGGGGGCTCCGGGCATCAGCCCCAGCATTTT.

Details on this clonotype: Given a much more abundant clone one base away, this may be a read error. The chain recombines TRBV28 with TRBJ2-2; D might be TRBD1 (6 bases). V was shortened by 8 bases and J by 8 bases, with 12 bases between the two germline ends. This CDR3 is 12 amino acids long. Germline loops: CDR1 MDHEN, CDR2 SYDVKM. The CDR3 region is CASGQGFGELFF. In DNA, the CDR3 is TGTGCCAGCGGCCAGGGGTTTGGGGAGCTGTTTTTT.

The genes are TRBV24-1 and TRBJ2-5; the D gene could be TRBD1 or TRBD2 (5 bases each). Trimming pared 1 base from V and 5 bases from J, leaving 13 bases between. CDR1 KGHDR and CDR2 SFDVKD come from the germline V gene. This CDR3 is built from 15 residues. CDR3 loop: CATSDFADEGETQYF. The CDR3 DNA is TGTGCCACCAGTGATTTTGCTGATGAGGGGGAGACCCAGTACTTC.

In this sample, this clonotype is medium-sized. The V and J genes are TRBV27 and TRBJ1-2; 8 nucleotides agree with TRBD1. V shed 6 bases, J shed 3 bases, and the junction held 3 bases outside the gene matches. Germline assignment: CDR1 MNHEY and CDR2 SMNVEV (reference sequence). This CDR3 is 13 amino acids long. Here the CDR3 reads CASRRQGYYGYTF. The CDR3, as DNA: TGTGCCAGCAGGAGACAGGGGTACTATGGCTACACCTTC.

A word on this clonotype: A much larger clone lies one base from this, so it may be a read error. CDR3 sequence (DNA): TGTGTCAGCAGTGATGGTATCGGCTCTGGGGCCAACGTCCTGACTTTC. As protein: CVSSDGIGSGANVLTF. The chain has TRBV2 and TRBJ2-6; no reliable D call. CDR1 is SNHLY and CDR2 is FYNNEI in the germline V gene. The CDR3 extends over 16 amino acids.

This clonotype was counted at least ten times. The chain combines TRBV10-3 with TRBJ2-7; D is perhaps TRBD1 (6 bases). Germline CDR1 reads ENHRY; CDR2 reads SYGVKD. V was cut by 5 bases and J by 5 bases, with 16 bases left in between. The CDR3 totals 14 residues. The DNA of the CDR3 is TGTGCCATCAGTCTCCGGGACATTGACGACGAGCAGTACTTC. It yields the protein CAISLRDIDDEQYF.

Comment on this clonotype: A read error may explain this, as a much larger clone is one base away. This chain joins TRBV7-3 and TRBJ2-2, with TRBD2 as a possible D gene (6 bases). Trimming shortened V by 4 bases and J by 4 bases, and 13 bases separated the two germline ends. Germline values: CDR1 SGHTA, CDR2 FQGTGA. The length of the CDR3 is 15 residues. The CDR3 sequence is CASSSPSAGTGELFF. As DNA, the CDR3 is TGTGCCAGCAGCTCTCCTAGCGCGGGCACCGGGGAGCTGTTTTTT.

This clonotype appeared many times. The rearrangement links TRBV20-1 to TRBJ1-2, with TRBD1 matching 7 bases. In germline, CDR1 is DFQATT, CDR2 SNEGSKA (reference sequence). This CDR3 is 15 amino acids long. Germline trimming cut 0 bases from V and 4 bases from J; bases unmatched to any gene: 8. The CDR3 spells CSARDEGGEGYGYTF. The CDR3 DNA is TGCAGTGCTAGAGATGAAGGGGGCGAAGGCTATGGCTACACCTTC.